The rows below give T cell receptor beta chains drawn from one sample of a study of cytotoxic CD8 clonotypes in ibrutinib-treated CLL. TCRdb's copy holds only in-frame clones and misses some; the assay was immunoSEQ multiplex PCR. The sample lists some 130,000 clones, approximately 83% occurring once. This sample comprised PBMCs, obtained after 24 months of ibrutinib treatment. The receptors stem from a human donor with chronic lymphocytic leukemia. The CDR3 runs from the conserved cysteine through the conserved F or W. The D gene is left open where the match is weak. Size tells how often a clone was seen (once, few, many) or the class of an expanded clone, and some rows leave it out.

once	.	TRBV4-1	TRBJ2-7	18	TGCGCCAGCAGCCAAGATTCGGGCACCGAGGACCTCTCCTACGAGCAGTACTTC	CASSQDSGTEDLSYEQYF
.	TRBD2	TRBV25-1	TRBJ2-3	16	TGTGCCAGCAGTTTTGGGTCTAGCGGAAGCACAGATACGCAGTATTTT	CASSFGSSGSTDTQYF
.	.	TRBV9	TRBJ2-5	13	TGTGCCAGCAGCGTAGGGCTGCAAGAGACCCAGTACTTC	CASSVGLQETQYF
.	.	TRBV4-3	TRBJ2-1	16	TGCGCCAGCAGCCAAGATCTGGCTAGCGCTCACAATGAGCAGTTCTTC	CASSQDLASAHNEQFF
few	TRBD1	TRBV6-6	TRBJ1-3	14	TGTGCCAGCAGTTCCCGACAGGGTACAAACACCATATATTTT	CASSSRQGTNTIYF
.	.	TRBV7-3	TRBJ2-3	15	TGTGCCAGCGCCAATGGGGGGAGAAGCACAGATACGCAGTATTTT	CASANGGRSTDTQYF
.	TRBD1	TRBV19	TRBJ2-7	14	TGTGCCAGTAGTGCCACAGGGGGCCCTTACGAGCAGTACTTC	CASSATGGPYEQYF
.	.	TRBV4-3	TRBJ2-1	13	TGCGCCAGCAGCCAAGAGGAGGGGAGGGAGCAGTTCTTC	CASSQEEGREQFF
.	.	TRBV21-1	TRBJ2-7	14	TGTGCCAGCAGCATTCGGGAGACAGGGAGAGAGCAGTACTTC	CASSIRETGREQYF
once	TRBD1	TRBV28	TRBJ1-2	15	TGTGCCAGCACTCCGGGTGACAGGGCGGTCTATGGCTACACCTTC	CASTPGDRAVYGYTF
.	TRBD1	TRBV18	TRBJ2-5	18	TGTGCCAGCTCACGCGGGACAGGGGGCGCGGGGTCATCAGAGACCCAGTACTTC	CASSRGTGGAGSSETQYF
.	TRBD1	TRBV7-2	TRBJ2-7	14	TGTGCCAGCAGCGCCAGGGGGCGGGGCAACGAGCAGTACTTC	CASSARGRGNEQYF
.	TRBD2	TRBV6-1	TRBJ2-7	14	TGTGCCAGCAGCTTTGGGACTAGCGCCTACGAGCAGTACTTC	CASSFGTSAYEQYF
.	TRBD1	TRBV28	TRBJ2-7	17	TGTGCCAGCAGCCTCTCCCCAACCGGGACAGGGTCCCACGAGCAGTACTTC	CASSLSPTGTGSHEQYF
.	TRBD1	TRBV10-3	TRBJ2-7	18	TGTGCCATCAGTGGAGGTTTCGTACCGGGACAGGATATCTACGAGCAGTACTTC	CAISGGFVPGQDIYEQYF
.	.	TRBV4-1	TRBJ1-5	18	TGCGCCAGCAGCCAAGCCCAGTCCAGGGGCGATAGCAATCAGCCCCAGCATTTT	CASSQAQSRGDSNQPQHF
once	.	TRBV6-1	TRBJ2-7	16	TGTGCCAGCAGTGAAGAACGGACAAGGCCTCCCTACGAGCAGTACTTC	CASSEERTRPPYEQYF
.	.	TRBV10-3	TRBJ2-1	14	TGTGCCATCAGTGACAGGGGGGGTTTAAATGAGCAGTTCTTC	CAISDRGGLNEQFF
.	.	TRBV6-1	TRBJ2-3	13	TGTGCCAGCACTCTTCAGGGAACAGATACGCAGTATTTT	CASTLQGTDTQYF
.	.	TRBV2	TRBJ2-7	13	TGTGCCAGCACGGCCGAGGGGAACTACGAGCAGTACTTC	CASTAEGNYEQYF
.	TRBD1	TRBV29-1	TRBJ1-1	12	TGCAGCGTTATACAGGGGGCGACTGAAGCTTTCTTT	CSVIQGATEAFF
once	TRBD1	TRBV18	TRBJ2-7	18	TGTGCCAGCTCACCTCCGCCCCGCCCAACAGGGGGCCCCTACGAGCAGTACTTC	CASSPPPRPTGGPYEQYF
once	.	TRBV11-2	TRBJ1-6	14	TGTGCCAGCAGCTTACAGGGATCTCCCTCACCCCTCCACTTT	CASSLQGSPSPLHF
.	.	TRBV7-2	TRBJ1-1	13	TGTGCCAGCAGCCGCGAAGACCTCACTGAAGCTTTCTTT	CASSREDLTEAFF
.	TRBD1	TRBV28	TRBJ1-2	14	TGTGCCACCTGCCCAGGGACAGAGTTATATGGCTACACCTTC	CATCPGTELYGYTF
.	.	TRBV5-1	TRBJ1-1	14	TGCGCCAGCAGCTCTGGACCCGGGAACACTGAAGCTTTCTTT	CASSSGPGNTEAFF
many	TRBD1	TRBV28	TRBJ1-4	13	TGTGCCAGCAGTTTCTGGGACAGGGAAAAACTGTTTTTT	CASSFWDREKLFF
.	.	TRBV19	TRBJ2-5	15	TGTGCCAGTAGTCGAGCCACGGGCTCGGGAGAGACCCAGTACTTC	CASSRATGSGETQYF
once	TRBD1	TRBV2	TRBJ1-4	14	TGTGCCAGCAGTGAGCGGACAGGGGGAGGAAAACTGTTTTTT	CASSERTGGGKLFF
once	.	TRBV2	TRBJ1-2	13	TGTGCCAGCAGGAAAAGGATAGGGCATGGCTACACCTTC	CASRKRIGHGYTF
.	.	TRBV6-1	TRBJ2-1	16	TGTGCCAGCAGTGAAGCGATGTATGAAGGGCTCAATGAGCAGTTCTTC	CASSEAMYEGLNEQFF
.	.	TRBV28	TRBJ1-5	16	TGTGCCAGCAGCTTCGAGCGGGGATATAGCAATCAGCCCCAGCATTTT	CASSFERGYSNQPQHF
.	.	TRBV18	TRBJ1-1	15	TGTGCCAGCTCACCACCAAAGGGCCCTAACACTGAAGCTTTCTTT	CASSPPKGPNTEAFF
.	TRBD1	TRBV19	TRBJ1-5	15	TGTGCCAGTAGTATCACGGGACAGGGGTATCAGCCCCAGCATTTT	CASSITGQGYQPQHF
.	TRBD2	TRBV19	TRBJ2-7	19	TGTGCCAGTAGTATAGAACTACCTACAGGAACTAGCGCTACCTACGAGCAGTACTTC	CASSIELPTGTSATYEQYF
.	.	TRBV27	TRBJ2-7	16	TGTGCCAGCAGTTCGGCCCGGGACACGGCCTTCTACGAGCAGTACTTC	CASSSARDTAFYEQYF
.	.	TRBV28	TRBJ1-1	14	TGTGCCAGCAGTTTAGAGGGCGCCGGCACTGAAGCTTTCTTT	CASSLEGAGTEAFF
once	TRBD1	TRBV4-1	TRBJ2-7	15	TGCGCCAGCAGCCAAGAAAGACGACAGGGAAACGAGCAGTACTTC	CASSQERRQGNEQYF
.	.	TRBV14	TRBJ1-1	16	TGTGCCAGCAGCCATCAGACGGGGAGGGGCGGCACTGAAGCTTTCTTT	CASSHQTGRGGTEAFF
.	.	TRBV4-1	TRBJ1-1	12	TGCGCCAGCAGCCGCGAGGGAACTGAAGCTTTCTTT	CASSREGTEAFF
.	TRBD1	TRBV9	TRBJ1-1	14	TGTGCCAGCAGCCTTGGACAGGTTTTCGATGAAGCTTTCTTT	CASSLGQVFDEAFF
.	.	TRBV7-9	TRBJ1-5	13	TGTGCCAGCAGCTCGAGGGTTGGGCAGCCCCAGCATTTT	CASSSRVGQPQHF
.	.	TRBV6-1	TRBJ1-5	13	TGTGCCAGCAGTTCAGACCTCAATCAGCCCCAGCATTTT	CASSSDLNQPQHF
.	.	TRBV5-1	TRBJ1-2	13	TGCGCCAGCAGCTTGCTGGGAAGATATGGCTACACCTTC	CASSLLGRYGYTF
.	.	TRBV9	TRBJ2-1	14	TGTGCCAGCCAACCGGGACAAGGGTACAATGAGCAGTTCTTC	CASQPGQGYNEQFF
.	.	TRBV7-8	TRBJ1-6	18	TGTGCCAGCAGCCCCCGGGGAACGGTCTGGGATTATAATTCACCCCTCCACTTT	CASSPRGTVWDYNSPLHF
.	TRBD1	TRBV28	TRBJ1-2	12	TGTGCCAGCAGTGGGGACAGGGTAGGCTACACCTTC	CASSGDRVGYTF
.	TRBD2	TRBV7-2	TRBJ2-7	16	TGTGCCAGCAGCTCCAGATCTAGCGGGAGCAGGTACGAGCAGTACTTC	CASSSRSSGSRYEQYF
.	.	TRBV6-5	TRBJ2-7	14	TGTGCCAGCAGTCCCCATGGGGCATCCTACGAGCAGTACTTC	CASSPHGASYEQYF
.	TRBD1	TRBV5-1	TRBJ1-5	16	TGCGCCAGCAGCTTGGAGGGTAACAGGGGAGATCAGCCCCAGCATTTT	CASSLEGNRGDQPQHF
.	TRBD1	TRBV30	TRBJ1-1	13	TGTGCCTGGACGAAAAAGACAGGGACTGAAGCTTTCTTT	CAWTKKTGTEAFF
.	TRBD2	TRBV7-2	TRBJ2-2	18	TGTGCCAGCAGCTACCGCCCGACTAGCGGGGGCAACACCGGGGAGCTGTTTTTT	CASSYRPTSGGNTGELFF
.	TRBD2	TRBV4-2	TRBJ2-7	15	TGTGCCAGCAGCCACGCCGCGGGGGGATCCTACGAGCAGTACTTC	CASSHAAGGSYEQYF
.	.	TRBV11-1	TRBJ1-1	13	TGTGCCAGCAGCTCACAGGATCAGCGGGAAGCTTTCTTT	CASSSQDQREAFF
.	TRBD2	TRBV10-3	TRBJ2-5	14	TGTGCCATCAGGAAGGACTCTACGGGGGGGTCCCAGTACTTC	CAIRKDSTGGSQYF
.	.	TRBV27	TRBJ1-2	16	TGTGCCAGCAGTTTACAACGGGGGCAGGGTAACTATGGCTACACCTTC	CASSLQRGQGNYGYTF
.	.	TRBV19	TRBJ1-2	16	TGTGCCAGCCGCCCGCAGGGAAAGTCGGCTGTCTATGGCTACACCTTC	CASRPQGKSAVYGYTF
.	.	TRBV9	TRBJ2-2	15	TGTGCCAGCAGCGTACTACACGCGAACACCGGGGAGCTGTTTTTT	CASSVLHANTGELFF
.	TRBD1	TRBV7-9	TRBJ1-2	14	TGTGCCAGCAGCTACGACAGGGGTCCCTATGGCTACACCTTC	CASSYDRGPYGYTF
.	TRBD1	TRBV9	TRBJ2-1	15	TGTGCCAGCAGCGTAGCGGGACAGACCTACAATGAGCAGTTCTTC	CASSVAGQTYNEQFF